The 18 T cell receptor beta chains presented below share a single source sample, sequenced in a study of human T cells and chemical hapten exposure. Researchers extracted total RNA from unfractionated whole blood. It was the library that attached unique molecular identifiers to individual cDNA molecules. TCRdb reprocessed the reads via MiXCR and lists one record per CDR3 protein. Of about 120,000 distinct CDR3 sequences in the sample, over 7.5% were seen once. Sequenced: whole blood. The receptors derive from a human donor in good health. Some clones in this sample may be carry-over from other donors' samples.

In its sample, this clonotype was seen many times. The chain is built from TRBV7-9 and TRBJ2-5; TRBD1 aligns across 12 bases. With 5 bases clipped from V and 4 bases from J, the junction kept 14 bases outside the gene matches. The CDR3 is 18 residues long. Germline CDR1 and CDR2: SEHNR and FQNEAQ (reference sequence). The CDR3 DNA follows: TGTGCCAGCAGCCGAACAACCCCGGGACAGGGGGCTTTAGAGACCCAGTACTTC. This encodes CASSRTTPGQGALETQYF.

At least ten counts were recorded for this clonotype. The chain links TRBV6-6 to TRBJ1-5; D uncertain. V lost 4 bases to trimming and J lost 3 bases, with 10 bases between them. CDR1 is MNHNY, CDR2 SVGAGI, per germline (reference sequence). The CDR3 totals 14 residues. The DNA for the CDR3 is TGTGCCAGCAGTTCACGACAAAACAATCAGCCCCAGCATTTT. Translated: CASSSRQNNQPQHF.

This clonotype has more than one count but fewer than ten. CDR3 residues: CSVEDAGWPLYNEQFF. DNA for the CDR3: TGCAGCGTTGAGGATGCGGGGTGGCCCCTCTACAATGAGCAGTTCTTC. The chain links TRBV29-1 to TRBJ2-1, with D perhaps TRBD2 (6 bases). CDR3 length: 16 amino acids. Deletions cut 3 bases from V and 3 bases from J, with 18 bases between. Per the germline V gene, CDR1 is SQVTM and CDR2 is ANQGSEA.

CDR3 protein: CASSQERQSPYEQYF. In DNA form, the CDR3 reads TGTGCCAGCAGCCAAGAGAGGCAGAGCCCCTACGAGCAGTACTTC. V and J are TRBV14 and TRBJ2-7; no reliable D call. The CDR3 loop spans 15 amino acids. Per the germline V gene, CDR1 is SGHDN and CDR2 is FVKESK. Trimming removed 0 bases from V and 2 bases from J, with 11 bases in between.

At least ten counts were recorded for this clonotype. This chain connects TRBV30 to TRBJ1-2; D remains ambiguous. V shed 4 bases and J shed 8 bases, with 8 bases lying between them. Germline V gene sequence: CDR1 GTSNPN, CDR2 SVGIG (reference sequence). CDR3 length: 10 residues. CDR3 bases: TGTGCCTGGAAGGAGGGCGGCTACACCTTC. It translates to CAWKEGGYTF.

As concerns this clonotype: A read error may be the cause here, since a much bigger clone is one base away. The chain combines TRBV7-2 with TRBJ1-2; D call uncertain. The CDR3 totals 14 residues. The V gene's germline CDR1 is SGHTA and CDR2 FQGNSA. The CDR3 here is CASSYQRVNYGYAF. The CDR3 DNA reads TGTGCCAGCAGCTACCAGAGAGTTAACTATGGCTACGCCTTC.

Many counts were recorded for this clonotype. The CDR3 nucleotides read TGTGCCAGCAGCACTCAGAGGTATCAGCCCCAGCATTTT. Its protein is CASSTQRYQPQHF. The chain couples TRBV27 to TRBJ1-5; no firm D call. V was pared by 6 bases and J by 5 bases, with 11 bases between. CDR1 is MNHEY, CDR2 SMNVEV, per germline (reference sequence). This CDR3 spans 13 amino acids.

This clonotype was observed a single time. The rearrangement joins TRBV5-1 to TRBJ2-1, with D perhaps matching TRBD1 (6 bases). Trimming shortened V by 5 bases and J by 0 bases, and 15 bases separated the two germline ends. CDR3 length: 16 amino acids. The germline CDR1 and CDR2 sequences are SGHRS and YFSETQ. Here the CDR3 reads CASRTGTKSSYNEQFF. The CDR3, as DNA: TGCGCCAGCAGGACCGGGACAAAAAGCTCCTACAATGAGCAGTTCTTC.

This clonotype occurred many times. The CDR3: CASSRDRGLLPLHF. The CDR3 nucleotides are TGCGCCAGCAGCCGAGACAGGGGGCTGTTACCCCTCCACTTT. V gene TRBV4-3 combines with J gene TRBJ1-6; 10 bases are a match to TRBD1. CDR1 is LGHNA, CDR2 YSLEER, per germline. The CDR3 runs 14 residues. The junction had 6 bases not matched to a gene; V was cut back by 4 bases and J by 12 bases.

In this sample, this clonotype turned up many times. The chain carries TRBV10-3 and TRBJ2-3; D remains ambiguous. The germline V gene has CDR1 ENHRY and CDR2 SYGVKD. CDR3 length: 15 residues. Trimming stripped 0 bases from V and 0 bases from J, with 7 bases between. This CDR3 is CAISESTGSTDTQYF. The DNA for the CDR3 is TGTGCCATCAGTGAGTCGACGGGCAGCACAGATACGCAGTATTTT.

Ten or more counts support this clonotype. This sequence joins TRBV7-9 and TRBJ2-2; TRBD2 aligns across 7 bases. V dropped 5 bases and J dropped 0; count of bases not matched to a gene: 9. The CDR3 length is 17 residues. Germline V gene data show CDR1 as SEHNR and CDR2 as FQNEAQ (reference sequence). CDR3 amino acids: CASSPSGGLANTGELFF. Written as DNA, the CDR3 is TGTGCCAGCAGCCCGTCTGGAGGACTAGCGAACACCGGGGAGCTGTTTTTT.

The J gene is TRBJ1-2, the V gene TRBV20-1; D perhaps matches TRBD1 (6 bases). Germline V gene lookup returns CDR1 DFQATT and CDR2 SNEGSKA (reference sequence). V lost 6 bases and J lost 2, with 13 bases in between. CDR3 length equals 13 residues. CDR3 coding DNA: TGCAGTGCCAGCGGGGACACCAACTATGGCTACACCTTC. This codes for CSASGDTNYGYTF.

This clonotype occurred a few times. The rearrangement joins TRBV6-6 to TRBJ1-6, with TRBD1 matching 7 bases. This CDR3 comprises 13 residues. The germline V gene encodes CDR1 MNHNY and CDR2 SVGAGI (reference sequence). The V gene end was trimmed by 8 bases and the J gene end by 4 bases; junction bases not matched to a gene: 2. CDR3 coding DNA: TGTGCCAGCTCACAGGGGTATAATTCACCCCTCCACTTT. This codes for CASSQGYNSPLHF.

The sample holds many counts of this clonotype. J is TRBJ2-1 and V is TRBV4-3, with D possibly being TRBD1 or TRBD2 (5 bases each). The ends were cut back, 1 base at V and 5 bases at J, with 21 bases in the middle. The length of the CDR3 is 18 residues. Looked up from germline, CDR1 is LGHNA and CDR2 is YSLEER. CDR3 DNA sequence: TGCGCCAGCAGCCAAGGGGCCCTATGGGGGAGTACGGACAATGAGCAGTTCTTC. Residues: CASSQGALWGSTDNEQFF.

Many counts were recorded for this clonotype. V usage is TRBV6-4 and J usage is TRBJ2-2, with 7 bases identical to TRBD1. J gave up 6 bases and V 6 bases, and 10 bases lay outside the gene matches. Germline V gene lookup returns CDR1 MRHNA and CDR2 SNTAGT. The CDR3 consists of 15 residues. This chain's CDR3 is CASSGQADEAGELFF. Written as DNA, the CDR3 is TGTGCCAGCAGCGGACAGGCCGATGAGGCCGGGGAGCTGTTTTTT.

The sample holds a few counts of this clonotype. The genes are TRBV2 and TRBJ2-7; a possible D gene is TRBD2 (6 bases). Looked up from germline, CDR1 is SNHLY and CDR2 is FYNNEI. V was pared by 6 bases and J by 3 bases, with 18 bases between. CDR3 length: 15 residues. CDR3 DNA: TGTGCCAGCAGCCTCCCCGCGGGACCGCGCTACGAGCAGTACTTC. Translating gives CASSLPAGPRYEQYF.

This clonotype turned up a few times. V gene TRBV12-3 or TRBV12-4 combines with J gene TRBJ2-2; D gene ambiguous. Trimming removed 4 bases from V and 4 bases from J, with 4 bases in between. The CDR3 has 12 amino acids. The CDR3, as DNA: TGTGCCAGCAGTTCGGGCACCGGGGAGCTGTTTTTT. It specifies CASSSGTGELFF.

The rearrangement joins TRBV7-6 to TRBJ2-5, with 12 nucleotides matching TRBD2. The germline V gene encodes CDR1 SGHVS and CDR2 FNYEAQ. Trimming at V came to 2 bases and at J to 0 bases, leaving 7 bases not matched to a gene. The CDR3 runs 18 residues. The CDR3 DNA sequence: TGTGCCAGCAGCTTAAGGCTAGCGGGAGGGCCCAACCAAGAGACCCAGTACTTC. This gives the protein CASSLRLAGGPNQETQYF.